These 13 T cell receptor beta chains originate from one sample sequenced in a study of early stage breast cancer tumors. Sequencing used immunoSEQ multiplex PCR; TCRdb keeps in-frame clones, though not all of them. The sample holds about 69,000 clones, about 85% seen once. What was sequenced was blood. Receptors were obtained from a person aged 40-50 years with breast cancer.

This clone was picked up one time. The CDR3 here is CASSQDRGNQPQHF. Here the CDR3 DNA reads TGTGCCAGCAGCCAGGACAGAGGCAATCAGCCCCAGCATTTT. V and J are TRBV11-2 and TRBJ1-5; weak D call: TRBD1 (6 bases). Germline V CDR1 and CDR2: SGHAT, FQNNGV. The V gene lost 5 bases and the J gene lost 2 bases, with 10 bases spanning the gap. The CDR3 covers 14 residues.

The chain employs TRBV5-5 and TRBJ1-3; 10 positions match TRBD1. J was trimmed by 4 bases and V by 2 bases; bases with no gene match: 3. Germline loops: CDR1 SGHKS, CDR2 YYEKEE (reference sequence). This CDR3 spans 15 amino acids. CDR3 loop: CASSFDRGQGNTIYF. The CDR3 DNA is TGTGCCAGCAGCTTTGACAGGGGGCAGGGAAACACCATATATTTT.

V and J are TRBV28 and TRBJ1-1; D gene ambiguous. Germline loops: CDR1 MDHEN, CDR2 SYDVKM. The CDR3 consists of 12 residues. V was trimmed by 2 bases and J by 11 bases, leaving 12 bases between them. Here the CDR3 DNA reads TGTGCCAGCAGTTTACCTGGGATGAGGGCTTTCTTT. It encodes CASSLPGMRAFF.

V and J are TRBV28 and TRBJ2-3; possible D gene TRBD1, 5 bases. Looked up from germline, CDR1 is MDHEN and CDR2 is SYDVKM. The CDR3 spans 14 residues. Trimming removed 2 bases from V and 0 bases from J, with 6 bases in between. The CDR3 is CASSLAGSTDTQYF. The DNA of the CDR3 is TGTGCCAGCAGTTTAGCAGGGAGCACAGATACGCAGTATTTT.

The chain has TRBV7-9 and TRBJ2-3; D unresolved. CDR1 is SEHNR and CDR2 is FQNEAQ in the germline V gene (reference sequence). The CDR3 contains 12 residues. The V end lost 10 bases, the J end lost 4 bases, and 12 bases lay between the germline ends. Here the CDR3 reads CATFAPADTQYF. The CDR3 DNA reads TGTGCCACCTTCGCGCCCGCAGATACGCAGTATTTT.

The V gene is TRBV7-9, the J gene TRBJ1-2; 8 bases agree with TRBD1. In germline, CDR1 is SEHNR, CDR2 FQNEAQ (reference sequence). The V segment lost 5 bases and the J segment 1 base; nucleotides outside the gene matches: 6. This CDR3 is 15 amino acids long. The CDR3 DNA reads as TGTGCCAGCAGCAGGGGGGACAGGATTAACTATGGCTACACCTTC. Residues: CASSRGDRINYGYTF.

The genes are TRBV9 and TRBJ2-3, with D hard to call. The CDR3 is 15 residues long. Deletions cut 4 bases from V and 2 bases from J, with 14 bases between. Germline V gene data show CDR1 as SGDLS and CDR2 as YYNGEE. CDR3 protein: CASSPRLGITDTQYF. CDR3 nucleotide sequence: TGTGCCAGCAGCCCCCGACTGGGGATCACAGATACGCAGTATTTT.

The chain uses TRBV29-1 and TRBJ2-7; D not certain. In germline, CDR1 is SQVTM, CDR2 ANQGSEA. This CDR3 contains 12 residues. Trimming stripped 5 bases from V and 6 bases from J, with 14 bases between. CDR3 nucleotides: TGCAGCGTTCGTCCAGATCAAGCCGAGCAGTACTTC. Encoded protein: CSVRPDQAEQYF.

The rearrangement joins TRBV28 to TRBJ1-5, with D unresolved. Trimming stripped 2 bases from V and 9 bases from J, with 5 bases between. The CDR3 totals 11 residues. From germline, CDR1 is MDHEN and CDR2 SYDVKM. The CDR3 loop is CASSLLGPQHF. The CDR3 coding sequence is TGTGCCAGCAGTTTACTGGGGCCCCAGCATTTT.

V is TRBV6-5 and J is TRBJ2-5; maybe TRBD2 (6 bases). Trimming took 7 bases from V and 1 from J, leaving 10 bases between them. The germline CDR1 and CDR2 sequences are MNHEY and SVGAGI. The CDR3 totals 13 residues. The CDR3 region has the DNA TGTGCCAGCAAGCAGGGAGGCCAAGAGACCCAGTACTTC. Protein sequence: CASKQGGQETQYF.

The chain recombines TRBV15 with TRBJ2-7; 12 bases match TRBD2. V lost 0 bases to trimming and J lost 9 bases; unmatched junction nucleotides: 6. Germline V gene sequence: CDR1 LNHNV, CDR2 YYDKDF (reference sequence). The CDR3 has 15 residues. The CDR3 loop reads CATSRDPSGRARQYF. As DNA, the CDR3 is TGTGCCACCAGCAGAGATCCTAGCGGGAGGGCCCGGCAGTACTTC.

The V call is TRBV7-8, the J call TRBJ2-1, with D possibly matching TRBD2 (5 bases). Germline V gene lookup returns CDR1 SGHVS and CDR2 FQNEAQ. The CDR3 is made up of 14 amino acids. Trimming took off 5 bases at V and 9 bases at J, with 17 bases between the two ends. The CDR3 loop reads CASSTDRGFIEQFF. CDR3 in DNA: TGTGCCAGCAGCACAGATCGAGGGTTCATTGAGCAGTTCTTC.

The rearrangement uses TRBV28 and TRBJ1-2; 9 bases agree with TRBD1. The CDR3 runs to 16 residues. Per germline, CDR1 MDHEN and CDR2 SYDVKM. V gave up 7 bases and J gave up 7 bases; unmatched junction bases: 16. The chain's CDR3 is CASTILPGQGRGGYTF. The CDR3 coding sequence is TGTGCCAGCACCATTCTCCCGGGACAGGGTCGGGGTGGCTACACCTTC.